This T cell receptor beta chain came from a study of long-term antiretroviral therapy in people with HIV. Survey-level resolution applied to immunoSEQ assay v3.0. Generated by immunoSEQ multiplex PCR, the TCRdb table keeps only in-frame clones and is missing some. The sample has 48,000 or so clones, 80% to 90% seen once. The CDR3 sequence is 13 residues long. V dropped 4 bases and J dropped 7 bases, with 12 bases sitting between them. Germline V gene lookup returns CDR1 WNHNN and CDR2 SYGVQD (reference sequence). Notes on this clone: What it binds is not known.

Findings and limits, study-wide: Control repertoires displayed wider CDR3 length ranges than the HIV repertoires.

This clonotype originated in a young woman with HIV. This rearrangement joins TRBV10-1 to TRBJ2-3; a weak D match, TRBD1 (6 bases). Here the sequenced sample was unsorted PBMCs, taken 0.8 years after starting antiretroviral therapy. This CDR3 reads CASSVGTRNTQYF. The CDR3 coding sequence is TGCGCCAGCAGTGTTGGGACAAGGAATACGCAGTATTTT.